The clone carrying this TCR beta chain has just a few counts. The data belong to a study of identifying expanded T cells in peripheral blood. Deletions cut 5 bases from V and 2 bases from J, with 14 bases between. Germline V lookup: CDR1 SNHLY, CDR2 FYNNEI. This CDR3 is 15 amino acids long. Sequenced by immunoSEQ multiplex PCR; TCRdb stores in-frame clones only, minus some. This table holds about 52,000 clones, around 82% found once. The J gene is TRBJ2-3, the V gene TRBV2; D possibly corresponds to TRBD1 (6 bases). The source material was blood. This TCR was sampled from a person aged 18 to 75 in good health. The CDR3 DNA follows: TGTGCCAGCAGTAGACAAGGGGGACCCACAGATACGCAGTATTTT. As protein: CASSRQGGPTDTQYF.